This record looks at one T cell receptor (beta chain) sequence and its context. The target antigen is unknown. The data were obtained in a study of regulatory T cells in long-lasting Graves disease. TCR beta libraries were built with iRepertoire HTBI primers and Arm-PCR of CDR3 regions. Using its own MiXCR run on the multiplex PCR reads, TCRdb lists one record per CDR3 protein. The sample has approximately 400,000 distinct CDR3 sequences; about 20% are singletons. Findings and limits, study-wide: Under persistent disease, TRBV28, TRBJ1-2 and TRBJ2-5 were used preferentially. Sharing of public clonotypes was greater in persistent patients (about 3,000) than in new patients (fewer than 1,000).

Germline-derived CDR1 and CDR2 are DFQATT and SNEGSKA (reference sequence). The CDR3 spans 13 residues. V was cut by 5 bases and J by 5 bases, with 12 bases left in between. Time point: persistent/refractory GD, antithyroid drugs over 5 years with positive TRAb. Making the TCR library involved RNA that had been extracted from PBMCs. In this cohort, patients came from an endocrinology department located in Xi'an, China. The chain recombines TRBV20-1 with TRBJ1-4; D is undetermined. This receptor was obtained from a female donor with Graves disease. This specimen was peripheral blood mononuclear cells (PBMCs), taken when the disease was refractory, from a patient treated with antithyroid drugs. CDR3 in amino acids: CSAPSDGNEKLFF. The CDR3 region has the DNA TGCAGTGCTCCCTCCGACGGGAATGAAAAACTGTTTTTT.